This T cell receptor beta chain stems from a study of regulatory T cells in long-lasting Graves disease. This clonotype was recorded a few times. To make TCR beta libraries, researchers used iRepertoire HTBI primers and Arm-PCR of CDR3 regions. TCRdb reanalysed the multiplex PCR reads using MiXCR and keeps one entry per CDR3 protein. The top ten hold under 9% of the sample, which has roughly 400,000 distinct CDR3 sequences, approximately 16% seen once. As to time point: newly diagnosed GD, antithyroid drugs for less than 3 months. PBMC-extracted RNA yielded the TCR library. The CDR3 runs to 13 residues. With 5 bases removed from V and 0 bases from J, the gap between germline ends came to 11 bases. Germline V gene data show CDR1 as DFQATT and CDR2 as SNEGSKA (reference sequence). These same records also appear under a second study, on T cells in Graves' hyperthyroidism and ophthalmopathy.

This specimen consisted of peripheral blood mononuclear cells (PBMCs), obtained at new diagnosis, from a patient treated with antithyroid drugs. This chain links TRBV20-1 with TRBJ2-7, with D possibly matching TRBD1 (6 bases). The clonotype comes from a woman aged 40 to 50 with Graves disease. The CDR3 sequence: CSASGTNSYEQYF. As DNA, the CDR3 is TGCAGTGCTTCCGGGACAAACTCCTACGAGCAGTACTTC.